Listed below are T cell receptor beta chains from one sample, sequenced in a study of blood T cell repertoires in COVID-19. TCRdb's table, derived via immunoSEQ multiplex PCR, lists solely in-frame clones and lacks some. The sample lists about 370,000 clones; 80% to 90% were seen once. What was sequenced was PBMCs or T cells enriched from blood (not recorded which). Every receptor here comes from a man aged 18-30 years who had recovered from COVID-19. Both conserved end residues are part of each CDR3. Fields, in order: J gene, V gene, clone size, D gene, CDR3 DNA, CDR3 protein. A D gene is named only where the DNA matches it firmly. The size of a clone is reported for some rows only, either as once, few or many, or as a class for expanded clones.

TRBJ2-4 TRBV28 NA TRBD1 TGTGCCAGCAATACAGGGGTCCAAAACATTCAGTACTTC CASNTGVQNIQYF
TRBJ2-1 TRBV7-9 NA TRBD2 TGTGCCAGGAGTAGCGGGCCCTACAATGAGCAGTTCTTC CARSSGPYNEQFF
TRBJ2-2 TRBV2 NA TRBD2 TGTGCCAGCAGTGAAATATTAGGACTAGCGGACACCGGGGAGCTGTTTTTT CASSEILGLADTGELFF
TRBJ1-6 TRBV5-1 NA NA TGCGCCAGCAGCTTGGAACAGCTCAATTCACCCCTCCACTTT CASSLEQLNSPLHF
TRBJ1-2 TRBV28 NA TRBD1 TGTGCCAGCATGCGGCTGGCAGGGGGTAACTATGGCTACACCTTC CASMRLAGGNYGYTF
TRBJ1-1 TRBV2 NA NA TGTGCCAGCAGTGGCACCGGGACACAGAACACTGAAGCTTTCTTT CASSGTGTQNTEAFF
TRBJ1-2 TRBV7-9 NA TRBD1 TGTGCCAGCAGCTTAGCCCCTCAGGCTAGACAGGGGGGCTATGGCTACACCTTC CASSLAPQARQGGYGYTF
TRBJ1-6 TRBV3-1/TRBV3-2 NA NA TGTGCCAGCAGCCAAGTAGGGGGGGCACGGTCACCCCTCCACTTT CASSQVGGARSPLHF
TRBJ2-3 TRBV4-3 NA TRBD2 TGCGCCAGCAGCCAGGGTAGCGGGAGTAGGGATACGCAGTATTTT CASSQGSGSRDTQYF
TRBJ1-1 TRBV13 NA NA TGTGCCAGCAGCTTTGCCCAGGGTAGGGGTGAAGCTTTCTTT CASSFAQGRGEAFF
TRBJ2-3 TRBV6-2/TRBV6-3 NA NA TGTGCCAGCAGTTACCTCCCTTCCGAGGGGGGCACAGATACGCAGTATTTT CASSYLPSEGGTDTQYF
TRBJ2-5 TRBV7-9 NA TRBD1 TGTGCCAGCAGCTCCCGCCGGGACAGGGAGGAGGAGACCCAGTACTTC CASSSRRDREEETQYF
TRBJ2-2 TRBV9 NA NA TGTGCCAGCTCCCCCCGGACTCAAACCGGGGAGCTGTTTTTT CASSPRTQTGELFF
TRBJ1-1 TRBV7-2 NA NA TGTGCCAGCAGCTTAGCGACAGCGAACACTGAAGCTTTCTTT CASSLATANTEAFF
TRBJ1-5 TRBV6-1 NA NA TGTGCCAGCAGTGAACAGGGGATTCTCGGGGACCAGCCCCAGCATTTT CASSEQGILGDQPQHF
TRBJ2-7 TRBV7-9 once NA TGTGCCAGCAGCTTAGGACTTGAGCAGTACTTC CASSLGLEQYF
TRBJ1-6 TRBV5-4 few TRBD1 TGTGCCAGCAGCCCCGGGACAGTTAATTCACCCCTCCACTTT CASSPGTVNSPLHF
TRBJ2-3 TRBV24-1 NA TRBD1 TGTGCCACCAGTGATTTGACGAGGGACAGGGGGTTCGGCACAGATACGCAGTATTTT CATSDLTRDRGFGTDTQYF
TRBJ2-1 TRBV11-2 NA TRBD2 TGTGCCAGCAGCCCAGTGGGACTAAAGACCCTCAGCTCCTACAATGAGCAGTTCTTC CASSPVGLKTLSSYNEQFF
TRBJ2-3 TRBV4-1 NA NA TGCGCCAGCAGCCAAGACGGTCTTTTCGGAGATACGCAGTATTTT CASSQDGLFGDTQYF
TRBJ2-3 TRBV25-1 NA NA TGTGCCAGCAGTGCGAGCGGGAGCACAGATACGCAGTATTTT CASSASGSTDTQYF
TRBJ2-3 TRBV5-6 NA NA TGTGCCAGCAGCTCCGGGACTAGCACAGATACGCAGTATTTT CASSSGTSTDTQYF
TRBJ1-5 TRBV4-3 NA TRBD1 TGCGCCAGCAGCCATGGGACAGGGGGGTCTTATAGCAATCAGCCCCAGCATTTT CASSHGTGGSYSNQPQHF
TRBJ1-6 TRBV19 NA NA TGTGCCAGTAGTATTCAGGGAAAATCACCCCTCCACTTT CASSIQGKSPLHF
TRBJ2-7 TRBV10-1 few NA TGCGCCAGCAGTTTGGACTATTTCTACGAGCAGTACTTC CASSLDYFYEQYF
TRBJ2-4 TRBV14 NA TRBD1 TGTGCCAGCAGCCAAGCCACAGGGGGCGCGAAAAACATTCAGTACTTC CASSQATGGAKNIQYF
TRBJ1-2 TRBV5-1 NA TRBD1 TGCGCCAGCAGCATAAGGGACAGGTCGCCAGGCGGCTACACCTTC CASSIRDRSPGGYTF
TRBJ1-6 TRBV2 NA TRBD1 TGTGCCAGCAGTGAAGGGACAGGGGTTAATTCACCCCTCCACTTT CASSEGTGVNSPLHF
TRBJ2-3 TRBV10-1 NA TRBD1 TGCGCCAGCAGCCCCAGGACAGGGGGCAAAGATACGCAGTATTTT CASSPRTGGKDTQYF
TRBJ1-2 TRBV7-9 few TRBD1 TGTGCCAGCAGCCGACAGGGGTGGAATGGCTACACCTTC CASSRQGWNGYTF
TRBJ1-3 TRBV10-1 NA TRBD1 TGCGCCAGCAGTGGGGGTTCAGGGGGCCTCTCTGGAAACACCATATATTTT CASSGGSGGLSGNTIYF
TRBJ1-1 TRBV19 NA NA TGTGCCAGTAGTACCGGGTCGAGGAACACTGAAGCTTTCTTT CASSTGSRNTEAFF
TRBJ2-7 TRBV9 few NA TGTGCCAGCAGCGTACTAGGACTTAGCTCCTACGAGCAGTACTTC CASSVLGLSSYEQYF
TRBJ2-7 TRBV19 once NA TGTGCCAGTAGTATAGTTGGCAGCTCCTACGAGCAGTACTTC CASSIVGSSYEQYF
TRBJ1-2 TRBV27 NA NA TGTGCCAGCAGCTTATCCATCAGGGACTATGGCTACACCTTC CASSLSIRDYGYTF
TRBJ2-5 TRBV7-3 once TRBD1 TGTGCCAGCAGCCAGGACAGGGATGAGACCCAGTACTTC CASSQDRDETQYF
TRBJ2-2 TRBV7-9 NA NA TGTGCCAGCAGCTTAGGGACAGCGAACACCGGGGAGCTGTTTTTT CASSLGTANTGELFF
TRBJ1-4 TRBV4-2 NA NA TGTGCCAGCAGCCAAGATGTCACAGGGAAGACGACTAATGAAAAACTGTTTTTT CASSQDVTGKTTNEKLFF
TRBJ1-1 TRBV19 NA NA TGTGCCAGTAGTATAGATACAGTGATGAACACTGAAGCTTTCTTT CASSIDTVMNTEAFF
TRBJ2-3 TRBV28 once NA TGTGCCAGCGGGGGACCCTTTAGCGGCAGCACAGATACGCAGTATTTT CASGGPFSGSTDTQYF
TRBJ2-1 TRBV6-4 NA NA TGTGCCAGCTCCTCCCCGAGAGTCGCGCGGTTCTTC CASSSPRVARFF
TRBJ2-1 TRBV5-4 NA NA TGTGCCAGCCGCGGGGCTGTGGGCAATGAGCAGTTCTTC CASRGAVGNEQFF
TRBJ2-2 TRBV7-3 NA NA TGTGCCAGCAGCTCATACAGGGCGGGGAACACCGGGGAGCTGTTTTTT CASSSYRAGNTGELFF
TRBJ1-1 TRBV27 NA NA TGTGCCAGCAGTTTTTCTCCGACGGGGAACACTGAAGCTTTCTTT CASSFSPTGNTEAFF
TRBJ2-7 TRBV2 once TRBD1 TGTGCCAGCAGTGTAGGACAGGGGACGAACGAGCAGTACTTC CASSVGQGTNEQYF
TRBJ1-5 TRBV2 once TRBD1 TGTGCCAGCAGTCCAGACAGGGATCATCAGCCCCAGCATTTT CASSPDRDHQPQHF
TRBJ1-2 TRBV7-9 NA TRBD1 TGTGCCAGCAGGGGGACAGGGGGCTATGGCTACACCTTC CASRGTGGYGYTF
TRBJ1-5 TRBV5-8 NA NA TGTGCCAGCAGCTTGGGACTGGGTCAGCCCCAGCATTTT CASSLGLGQPQHF
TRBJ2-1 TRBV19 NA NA TGTGCCAGCGCCCCGGGGGTAGCCTACAATGAGCAGTTCTTC CASAPGVAYNEQFF